A single T cell receptor beta chain is shown here with its context. This specimen comes from a study of T cells after somatic rescue of genetic block. The CDR3 consists of 15 residues. Losses at the gene ends were 4 bases for V and 6 bases for J; bases not matched to a gene: 11. Germline-derived CDR1 and CDR2 are SGHVS and FQNEAQ. Some clones are missing from TCRdb's copy, which holds only in-frame ones; the method was immunoSEQ multiplex PCR. The sample consists of roughly 65,000 clones, just under 95% of them appearing once. The chain uses TRBV7-8 and TRBJ1-2; 7 bases map to TRBD1. Sequenced: peripheral blood mononuclear cells (PBMCs). The TCR comes from a man aged 40-55 years. The CDR3 DNA is TGTGCCAGCAGCTCAGGGCGGGACAGATGGAATGGCTACACCTTC. Translating it yields CASSSGRDRWNGYTF.